The rows below give T cell receptor beta chains drawn from one sample of a study of blood T cell repertoires in COVID-19. Sequencing used immunoSEQ multiplex PCR; TCRdb keeps in-frame clones, though not all of them. Of just over 200,000 clones detected, about 78% appear once; the ten largest clones hold less than 6%. The sample taken for sequencing was peripheral blood. These receptors were collected from a woman aged 70-85 years with acute or convalescent COVID-19. Each CDR3 is given with its conserved first and last residue. The D gene is left open where the match is weak. Only part of the rows carry a size: once, few, many, or a class if the clone is expanded.

once,TRBV5-8,-,TRBJ1-3,TGTGCCAGCAGCCCGCGTGCGGGAAACACCATATATTTT,CASSPRAGNTIYF
-,TRBV30,TRBD1,TRBJ2-7,TGTGCCTGGAGTCTCGAGCCGGGACAGGGCTTAATTAGACAGGACGAGCAGTACTTC,CAWSLEPGQGLIRQDEQYF
-,TRBV10-3,-,TRBJ2-5,TGTGCCATCAGTGAGGTCGGGGAGGAGACCCAGTACTTC,CAISEVGEETQYF
-,TRBV6-6,-,TRBJ1-1,TGTGCCGGGGGGGACCAAAACACTGAAGCTTTCTTT,CAGGDQNTEAFF
-,TRBV6-5,TRBD1,TRBJ1-6,TGTGCCAGCAGTTACTCAGGACAGGGAAATAATTCACCCCTCCACTTT,CASSYSGQGNNSPLHF
-,TRBV18,TRBD1,TRBJ2-1,TGTGCCAGCTCACCGGGACAGGGGAAGGTCAGCCACAATGAGCAGTTCTTC,CASSPGQGKVSHNEQFF
-,TRBV4-1,TRBD2,TRBJ2-1,TGCGCCAGCAGCCAAGTCTCTTATGGACTAGCGGGAGATAATGAGCAGTTCTTC,CASSQVSYGLAGDNEQFF
-,TRBV6-4,-,TRBJ1-4,TGTGCCAGCAGTGACCCCACTAAGAGGGTAGATGATGAAAAACTGTTTTTT,CASSDPTKRVDDEKLFF
-,TRBV5-1,TRBD1,TRBJ2-6,TGCGCCAGCAGCTTGGCGGAAGGGGGACAGTTGTCTGGGGCCAACGTCCTGACTTTC,CASSLAEGGQLSGANVLTF
-,TRBV7-2,-,TRBJ2-7,TGTGCCAGCAGCTTACCGGACACATTCTACGAGCAGTACTTC,CASSLPDTFYEQYF
many,TRBV4-1,-,TRBJ2-5,TGCGCCAGCAGCCAAGTCTTCCAAGAGACCCAGTACTTC,CASSQVFQETQYF
-,TRBV27,-,TRBJ1-1,TGTGCCAGCAGTTCCTGGGGGGGAACGGAAGCTTTCTTT,CASSSWGGTEAFF
-,TRBV19,-,TRBJ2-3,TGTGCCAGTAGTCCCTCGACAGATACGCAGTATTTT,CASSPSTDTQYF
-,TRBV27,TRBD2,TRBJ2-1,TGTGCCAGCAAACCGGGACTAGCGGTCAATGAGCAGTTCTTC,CASKPGLAVNEQFF
-,TRBV5-1,-,TRBJ1-4,TGCGCCAGCAGCTTGGCCGGTGCAACTAATGAAAAACTGTTTTTT,CASSLAGATNEKLFF
-,TRBV28,TRBD1,TRBJ2-3,TGTGCCAGCAGTCCAGGGACAGTGAATCTGGATACGCAGTATTTT,CASSPGTVNLDTQYF
-,TRBV18,-,TRBJ2-2,TGTGCCAGCTCACCCGGGAGCCGCACCGGGGAGCTGTTTTTT,CASSPGSRTGELFF
-,TRBV5-4,TRBD2,TRBJ2-1,TGTGCCAGCAGCCCACGACTAGCGAAAGACAATGAGCAGTTCTTC,CASSPRLAKDNEQFF
-,TRBV28,-,TRBJ1-2,TGTGCCAGCAGTCCCAGGGATCACTATGGCTACACCTTC,CASSPRDHYGYTF
once,TRBV2,-,TRBJ2-1,TGTGCCATACAGGGCTACAATGAGCAGTTCTTC,CAIQGYNEQFF
-,TRBV18,-,TRBJ1-4,TGTGCCAGCTCACCGGACAGCGATAATGAAAAACTGTTTTTT,CASSPDSDNEKLFF
few,TRBV30,-,TRBJ2-1,TGTGCCTGGATCCCTGGACTACCTGAATACAATGAGCAGTTCTTC,CAWIPGLPEYNEQFF
-,TRBV15,-,TRBJ2-3,TGTGCCACCAGCAGACCCTTAAGCGGTTTTCTCACAGATACGCAGTATTTT,CATSRPLSGFLTDTQYF
-,TRBV24-1,TRBD1,TRBJ2-5,TGTGCCACCAGTGATAGTGACAGGGGGTGGGAGACCCAGTACTTC,CATSDSDRGWETQYF
-,TRBV5-1,-,TRBJ2-3,TGCGCCAGCAGCTTGGAAGGACCGCAGGGCCCAGATACGCAGTATTTT,CASSLEGPQGPDTQYF
-,TRBV11-2,TRBD1,TRBJ1-2,TGTGCCAGCACCCCAGAGACAGGGGGCTATGGCTACACCTTC,CASTPETGGYGYTF
-,TRBV2,-,TRBJ2-4,TGTGCCAGCAGTAAACAGGGACCTCGGAACATTCAGTACTTC,CASSKQGPRNIQYF
-,TRBV13,TRBD1,TRBJ1-1,TGTGCCAGCAGCTTTCGACAGGGGGGTAACACTGAAGCTTTCTTT,CASSFRQGGNTEAFF
-,TRBV7-8,TRBD1,TRBJ1-2,TGTGCCAGCAGCGTGGACAGGGGCTATGGCTACACCTTC,CASSVDRGYGYTF
-,TRBV27,TRBD2,TRBJ2-2,TGTGCCAGCAACCGGGAGGGGAACACCGGGGAGCTGTTTTTT,CASNREGNTGELFF
-,TRBV28,TRBD2,TRBJ2-1,TGTGCCAGCAGCCCAGCGGGAGGGCCTTCCAATGAGCAGTTCTTC,CASSPAGGPSNEQFF
once,TRBV24-1,-,TRBJ2-3,TGTGCCACCAAGAGCGAGAACACAGATACGCAGTATTTT,CATKSENTDTQYF
once,TRBV14,-,TRBJ1-4,TGTGCCAGCAGCCAAGATTTCGGCGGGTACAATGAAAAACTGTTTTTT,CASSQDFGGYNEKLFF
-,TRBV5-1,TRBD1,TRBJ1-1,TGCGCCAGCAGCTTGGCCGGACAGGGTAACACTGAAGCTTTCTTT,CASSLAGQGNTEAFF
once,TRBV3-1/TRBV3-2,TRBD2,TRBJ2-1,TGTGCCAGCAGCCAAGGTTGGATTGTAGGCGGGGGTTACAATGAGCAGTTCTTC,CASSQGWIVGGGYNEQFF
-,TRBV27,TRBD2,TRBJ2-2,TGTGCCAGCAGACGCTTTATTGCAGCGGGAGAGTTCGGGGAGCTGTTTTTT,CASRRFIAAGEFGELFF
-,TRBV10-3,TRBD1,TRBJ1-2,TGTGCCATCAGCGAAGACAGGGGAAACACCTTC,CAISEDRGNTF
-,TRBV13,TRBD1,TRBJ1-2,TGTGCCAGCAGCGACGACAGGGAGTATGGCTACACCTTC,CASSDDREYGYTF
-,TRBV9,-,TRBJ2-1,TGTGCCAGCAGCGAGGTTGGGGGGTACAATGAGCAGTTCTTC,CASSEVGGYNEQFF
-,TRBV19,TRBD1,TRBJ2-2,TGTGCCAGTAGGCGACAGGGGACCGGGGAGCTGTTTTTT,CASRRQGTGELFF
-,TRBV30,-,TRBJ2-5,TGTGCCTGGAGTGCCCTTGGGGCAACCCAAGAGACCCAGTACTTC,CAWSALGATQETQYF
-,TRBV9,-,TRBJ2-5,TGTGCCAGCAGCCCCTTCTTAGCGCCAGAGACCCAGTACTTC,CASSPFLAPETQYF
many,TRBV2,-,TRBJ2-1,TGTGCCAGCAGATCACAGAATAAGCAGTTCTTC,CASRSQNKQFF
-,TRBV5-1,-,TRBJ2-3,TGCGCCAGCAGCTTAATTCAAGATACGCAGTATTTT,CASSLIQDTQYF